Each of the 30 T cell receptor beta chains below was sequenced from the same sample in a study of liver allograft versus peripheral blood T cells. Looking at the study overall: T cell receptor repertoires in transplanted livers were compared with those in recipients' peripheral blood.

TCRdb used MiXCR to reprocess the reads, holding one entry per CDR3 protein. This table holds some 15,000 distinct CDR3 sequences, roughly 28% found once. The receptor source for this set is a human patient who had a liver transplant. Some T cells may have come from the graft donor.

This chain joins TRBV11-2 and TRBJ2-1; 8 positions agree with TRBD2. Germline trimming cut 4 bases from V and 7 bases from J; bases unmatched to any gene: 9. CDR3 length: 15 residues. CDR1 SGHAT and CDR2 FQNNGV come from the germline V gene. CDR3 nucleotide sequence: TGTGCCAGCAGCTCCGGGGGAGCGGGAGATAATGAGCAGTTCTTC. Translated: CASSSGGAGDNEQFF.

By share, this clonotype ranks as medium-sized (0.01 to 0.1%). This chain joins TRBV24-1 and TRBJ1-6; maybe TRBD1 (5 bases). This CDR3 is built from 13 residues. Germline values: CDR1 KGHDR, CDR2 SFDVKD. Trimming took off 12 bases at V and 4 bases at J, with 12 bases between the two ends. DNA for the CDR3: TGTGCCGAAGCGGGACCTTATAATTCACCCCTCCACTTT. Protein sequence: CAEAGPYNSPLHF.

This clonotype qualifies as medium-sized. The rearrangement joins TRBV19 to TRBJ2-5; tentative D call: TRBD2 (6 bases). The CDR3 has 13 amino acids. Germline values: CDR1 LNHDA, CDR2 SQIVND (reference sequence). The V and J ends lost 5 bases and 5 bases respectively, with 12 bases between them. The CDR3 spells CASSPRGEETQYF. In nucleotides, the CDR3 is TGTGCCAGTAGTCCGCGGGGCGAGGAGACCCAGTACTTC.

V and J are TRBV6-1 and TRBJ2-7; 13 nucleotides match TRBD2. The V segment lost 3 bases and the J segment 3 bases; nucleotides outside the gene matches: 2. Germline V gene lookup returns CDR1 MNHNS and CDR2 SASEGT. The length of the CDR3 is 15 residues. The CDR3: CASSEGLAGIYEQYF. In DNA, the CDR3 is TGTGCCAGCAGTGAGGGACTAGCGGGGATCTACGAGCAGTACTTC.

The V and J genes are TRBV15 and TRBJ1-1; 8 nucleotides match TRBD1. Trimming cost V 7 bases and J 11 bases; bases outside gene matches: 18. CDR1 and CDR2 (germline): LNHNV, YYDKDF (reference sequence). There are 15 residues in the CDR3. The CDR3 DNA sequence: TGTGCCACCAACCCAGGACAGGGTCCGAGGTTGGAGGCTTTCTTT. It encodes CATNPGQGPRLEAFF.

Only a few counts were recorded for this clonotype. This chain connects TRBV20-1 to TRBJ2-1; 8 bases match TRBD1. Per the germline V gene, CDR1 is DFQATT and CDR2 is SNEGSKA (reference sequence). Unmatched junction bases numbered 9, after V lost 5 bases and J lost 0 bases. The CDR3 is 16 residues long. The CDR3 DNA reads as TGCAGTGCTCGAAGGTTCACAGGGGGCTCCTACAATGAGCAGTTCTTC. As protein: CSARRFTGGSYNEQFF.

By proportion, this clonotype is medium-sized. V usage is TRBV29-1 and J usage is TRBJ1-1; D unclear. V gave up 7 bases and J gave up 5 bases, with 8 bases separating them. Looked up from germline, CDR1 is SQVTM and CDR2 is ANQGSEA. The CDR3 covers 10 residues. CDR3 coding DNA: TGCAGCGCCCGAGGGACTGAAGCTTTCTTT. Amino acid sequence: CSARGTEAFF. The complete variable domain, with remaining parts taken from reference TRBV29-1 and TRBJ1-1, reads SAVISQKPSRDICQRGTSLTIQCQVDSQVTMMFWYRQQPGQSLTLIATANQGSEATYESGFVIDKFPISRPNLTFSTLTVSNMSPEDSSIYLCSARGTEAFFGQGTRLTVV.

This clonotype was seen only a few times. The rearrangement links TRBV19 to TRBJ2-7, with TRBD2 matching over 16 bases. Trimming at V came to 4 bases and at J to 3 bases, leaving 12 bases not matched to a gene. The CDR3 runs 19 residues. Germline-derived CDR1 and CDR2 are LNHDA and SQIVND (reference sequence). CDR3 DNA sequence: TGTGCCAGTAGTAAACAACCGGGACTAGCGGGAGGGCCGTACTACGAGCAGTACTTC. It encodes CASSKQPGLAGGPYYEQYF.

CDR3 DNA sequence: TGCAGCGTCGAGGGGGAAGGTTGGCAGACCCAGTACTTC. Its protein product is CSVEGEGWQTQYF. V is TRBV29-1 and J is TRBJ2-5; D possibly corresponds to TRBD1 (6 bases). V was cut by 6 bases and J by 6 bases, with 17 bases left in between. CDR3 length: 13 residues. CDR1 SQVTM and CDR2 ANQGSEA come from the germline V gene.

This clonotype was observed at least ten times. V and J are TRBV7-9 and TRBJ2-7; 7 nucleotides match TRBD1. Germline CDR1 and CDR2: SEHNR and FQNEAQ (reference sequence). This CDR3 comprises 13 residues. V was clipped by 1 base and J by 5 bases; unmatched bases: 2. CDR3 protein: CASSLGGGNEQYF. The CDR3 DNA follows: TGTGCCAGCAGCTTAGGAGGGGGCAACGAGCAGTACTTC.

The chain combines TRBV20-1 with TRBJ2-2; 10 bases align to TRBD2. The germline V gene encodes CDR1 DFQATT and CDR2 SNEGSKA (reference sequence). J gave up 5 bases and V 3 bases, and 6 bases lay outside the gene matches. This CDR3 spans 15 amino acids. The CDR3 here is CSASPTSGATGELFF. The CDR3 nucleotides are TGCAGTGCTAGCCCCACTAGCGGGGCAACCGGGGAGCTGTTTTTT.

This clonotype was seen at least ten times. J is TRBJ2-7 and V is TRBV29-1; 7 bases fit TRBD2. The length of the CDR3 is 14 residues. The ends lost 6 bases at V and 6 bases at J; junction bases unmatched: 14. The germline gives CDR1 SQVTM, CDR2 ANQGSEA. The CDR3 bases are TGCAGCGTCCAGGGAACCGGGACTACCCGCGAGCAGTACTTC. Its protein product is CSVQGTGTTREQYF.

In this sample, this clonotype turned up a few times. This chain's CDR3 is CAISVRGLGTGELFF. As DNA, the CDR3 is TGTGCCATCAGTGTGAGGGGGCTGGGCACCGGGGAGCTGTTTTTT. The V gene is TRBV10-3, the J gene TRBJ2-2; TRBD1 aligns across 7 bases. The junction had 6 bases not matched to a gene; V was cut back by 4 bases and J by 4 bases. This CDR3 is built from 15 residues. The V gene's germline CDR1 is ENHRY and CDR2 SYGVKD.

By sample fraction, this clonotype is medium-sized. The chain is built from TRBV6-5 and TRBJ1-1; D gene uncertain. Germline-derived CDR1 and CDR2 are MNHEY and SVGAGI. The CDR3 runs 16 residues. The V end lost 2 bases, the J end lost 1 base, and 14 bases lay between the germline ends. The CDR3 region has the DNA TGTGCCAGCAGTTACGCCCTCCGGGTGACGAACACTGAAGCTTTCTTT. It translates to CASSYALRVTNTEAFF.

Within the sample, this clonotype is medium-sized (0.01 to 0.1%). The rearrangement joins TRBV7-9 to TRBJ1-5; possibly TRBD1 for D (6 bases). Germline loops: CDR1 SEHNR, CDR2 FQNEAQ (reference sequence). The V end lost 0 bases, the J end lost 3 bases, and 12 bases lay between the germline ends. This CDR3 is built from 16 residues. DNA of the CDR3: TGTGCCAGCAGCTTAGCGGTACAGGGAAACAATCAGCCCCAGCATTTT. Its protein product is CASSLAVQGNNQPQHF. Full variable domain (outside the CDR3, taken from reference TRBV7-9 and TRBJ1-5): DTGVSQNPRHKITKRGQNVTFRCDPISEHNRLYWYRQTLGQGPEFLTYFQNEAQLEKSRLLSDRFSAERPKGSFSTLEIQRTEQGDSAMYLCASSLAVQGNNQPQHFGDGTRLSIL.

V gene TRBV30 combines with J gene TRBJ2-7, with TRBD2 matching 8 bases. The CDR3 totals 14 residues. After removal of 3 bases from V and 2 bases from J, the junction contained 6 bases not matched to a gene. Germline V CDR1 and CDR2: GTSNPN, SVGIG (reference sequence). The CDR3, as DNA: TGTGCCTGGAGGGCAGCGGGAGTCGCCTACGAGCAGTACTTC. This encodes CAWRAAGVAYEQYF.

The chain uses TRBV5-4 and TRBJ1-2; D not certain. The V gene's germline CDR1 is SGHNT and CDR2 YYREEE (reference sequence). Trimming took 0 bases from V and 5 from J, leaving 11 bases between them. This CDR3 is 14 amino acids long. The CDR3 DNA reads as TGTGCCAGCAGCTTGGCCGCTTCACTATATGGCTACACCTTC. It specifies CASSLAASLYGYTF.

The sample holds many counts of this clonotype. This sequence joins TRBV18 and TRBJ1-6; the D is unclear. There are 15 residues in the CDR3. Germline CDR1 is KGHSH and CDR2 is LQKENI. Trimming cost V 1 base and J 10 bases, with 14 bases left between them. The CDR3 nucleotides read TGTGCCAGCTCACCACTCACCGGGCGAGACTCACCCCTCCACTTT. Translated: CASSPLTGRDSPLHF.

CDR3 nucleotides: TGTGCCAGCAGCTCCGGGACTTTTGGCTACACCTTC. This translates into CASSSGTFGYTF. The chain is built from TRBV7-2 and TRBJ1-2; D may be TRBD1 (5 bases). In germline, CDR1 is SGHTA, CDR2 FQGNSA. Trimming took off 4 bases at V and 7 bases at J, with 10 bases between the two ends. The CDR3 sequence is 12 residues long.

This clonotype has only a few counts. The V gene is TRBV27, the J gene TRBJ2-7; maybe TRBD2 (5 bases). The V end lost 6 bases, the J end lost 2 bases, and 14 bases lay between the germline ends. The V gene's germline CDR1 is MNHEY and CDR2 SMNVEV (reference sequence). The CDR3 length is 14 residues. The CDR3 nucleotides are TGTGCCAGCAGGCCCCTTCGGGAAACCTACGAGCAGTACTTC. Protein product: CASRPLRETYEQYF.

This clonotype was picked up many times. The chain combines TRBV6-5 with TRBJ1-1; TRBD1 is a possible D gene (5 bases). There are 12 residues in the CDR3. Germline CDR1 MNHEY, CDR2 SVGAGI. V was clipped by 8 bases and J by 5 bases, with 12 bases between them. The CDR3 protein is CASVRGTTEAFF. Here the CDR3 DNA reads TGTGCCAGCGTCCGGGGCACGACTGAAGCTTTCTTT.

In its sample, this clonotype ranks as medium-sized. This rearrangement joins TRBV6-6 to TRBJ2-5; D perhaps matches TRBD2 (5 bases). CDR3 length equals 14 residues. The V end lost 2 bases, the J end lost 5 bases, and 12 bases lay between the germline ends. Looked up from germline, CDR1 is MNHNY and CDR2 is SVGAGI (reference sequence). CDR3 DNA: TGTGCCAGCAGTTACCCAGAGGGATTGGAGACCCAGTACTTC. Translated, it gives CASSYPEGLETQYF.

This clonotype was picked up many times. CDR3 DNA: TGTGCCAGCAGTGGACAGATCCAAGAGACCCAGTACTTC. It encodes CASSGQIQETQYF. The chain uses TRBV6-6 and TRBJ2-5; D is possibly TRBD1 (6 bases). With 5 bases removed from V and 1 base from J, the gap between germline ends came to 8 bases. Germline V gene sequence: CDR1 MNHNY, CDR2 SVGAGI (reference sequence). The CDR3 runs 13 residues.

Sample share makes this clonotype medium-sized. The chain combines TRBV19 with TRBJ2-3; D is perhaps TRBD2 (7 bases). Germline V lookup: CDR1 LNHDA, CDR2 SQIVND (reference sequence). The V and J ends lost 5 bases and 8 bases respectively, with 17 bases between them. The CDR3 is 14 residues long. The DNA for the CDR3 is TGTGCCAGTAGTGGGGCGGGGGCCTTTGCTACGCAGTATTTT. It translates to CASSGAGAFATQYF.

The V and J genes are TRBV12-3 or TRBV12-4 and TRBJ2-5, with D uncertain. The CDR3 spans 14 residues. V was pared by 3 bases and J by 5 bases, with 13 bases between. CDR3 loop: CASSLQAFSETQYF. The CDR3 bases are TGTGCCAGCAGTTTGCAGGCCTTCTCTGAGACCCAGTACTTC.

This clonotype is judged medium-sized. The rearrangement uses TRBV18 and TRBJ1-1, with 7 bases lining up with TRBD1. Per the germline V gene, CDR1 is KGHSH and CDR2 is LQKENI. This CDR3 spans 14 amino acids. V shed 6 bases and J 3 bases; nucleotides not matched to a gene: 7. CDR3 loop: CASSPDRAHTEAFF. In DNA form, the CDR3 reads TGTGCCAGCTCGCCAGACAGGGCCCACACTGAAGCTTTCTTT. Together with reference TRBV18 and TRBJ1-1, the CDR3 gives the full variable domain: NAGVMQNPRHLVRRRGQEARLRCSPMKGHSHVYWYRQLPEEGLKFMVYLQKENIIDESGMPKERFSAEFPKEGPSILRIQQVVRGDSAAYFCASSPDRAHTEAFFGQGTRLTVV.

This clonotype qualifies as medium-sized (0.01 to 0.1%). The rearrangement joins TRBV19 to TRBJ1-4, with D uncertain. From germline, CDR1 is LNHDA and CDR2 SQIVND (reference sequence). V shed 3 bases and J shed 8 bases, with 16 bases lying between them. The CDR3 sequence is 15 residues long. Here the CDR3 DNA reads TGTGCCAGTAGTATGGGCCCTGGGCGTGGAGAAAAACTGTTTTTT. Amino acids: CASSMGPGRGEKLFF.

In its sample, this clonotype is medium-sized. This chain joins TRBV9 and TRBJ1-3, with no clear D. Germline values: CDR1 SGDLS, CDR2 YYNGEE. The CDR3 runs to 16 residues. V lost 0 bases and J 1 base, leaving 11 bases between the germline ends. The CDR3 spells CASSVGDVQSGNTIYF. The DNA of the CDR3 is TGTGCCAGCAGCGTAGGAGACGTCCAATCTGGAAACACCATATATTTT.

The chain recombines TRBV6-2 or TRBV6-3 with TRBJ2-7; a weak D match, TRBD2 (5 bases). The V end lost 5 bases, the J end lost 6 bases, and 17 bases lay between the germline ends. Germline-derived CDR1 and CDR2 are MNHEY and SVGEGT. CDR3 length equals 14 residues. DNA of the CDR3: TGTGCCAGCAGTCCCCACTCTACTAGGCCCGAGCAGTACTTC. Amino acid sequence: CASSPHSTRPEQYF.

This clonotype was observed a handful of times. The V gene is TRBV15, the J gene TRBJ2-5, with 11 nucleotides matching TRBD2. V lost 0 bases, J lost 5 bases, and 8 bases stayed unmatched. This CDR3 has 17 amino acids. The germline CDR1 and CDR2 sequences are LNHNV and YYDKDF (reference sequence). The CDR3 is CATSREVSGGAGETQYF. The CDR3 coding sequence is TGTGCCACCAGCAGAGAAGTTAGCGGGGGGGCCGGGGAGACCCAGTACTTC.